In this sample, the clone carrying this T cell receptor beta chain turned up many times. Its antigen is undetermined. The sample comes from a study of T cells after posttransplantation cyclophosphamide. Points from the study as a whole: Later blood repertoires were often dominated by clones from the donor CD8+ memory compartment. Skin or GI-infiltrating T cells shared few TRB sequences with blood. After PTCy, TRB diversity resembled that of CNI/methotrexate controls.

Data came from immunoSEQ multiplex PCR; TCRdb stores just in-frame clones and leaves some out. The table lists around 3,000 clones, with no singletons. Treatment was busulfan-fludarabine conditioning, a marrow graft, and cyclophosphamide on days +3 and +4. CDR3 length: 16 amino acids. V lost 0 bases to trimming and J lost 1 base, with 8 bases between them. The germline V gene has CDR1 KGHDR and CDR2 SFDVKD. This chain uses TRBV24-1 with TRBJ2-2, with a tentative D call TRBD1 (5 bases). This sample comprised PBMCs, obtained after allogeneic stem cell transplant with posttransplant cyclophosphamide. The sequence came from a male patient aged 25 to 39 who received an allogeneic stem cell transplant from a related donor, was CMV-positive, and had acute GVHD only. Some T cells may be transferred from the graft donor. The CDR3 bases are TGTGCCACCAGTGATTTGGGCAGGGAGAACACCGGGGAGCTGTTTTTT. This gives the protein CATSDLGRENTGELFF.